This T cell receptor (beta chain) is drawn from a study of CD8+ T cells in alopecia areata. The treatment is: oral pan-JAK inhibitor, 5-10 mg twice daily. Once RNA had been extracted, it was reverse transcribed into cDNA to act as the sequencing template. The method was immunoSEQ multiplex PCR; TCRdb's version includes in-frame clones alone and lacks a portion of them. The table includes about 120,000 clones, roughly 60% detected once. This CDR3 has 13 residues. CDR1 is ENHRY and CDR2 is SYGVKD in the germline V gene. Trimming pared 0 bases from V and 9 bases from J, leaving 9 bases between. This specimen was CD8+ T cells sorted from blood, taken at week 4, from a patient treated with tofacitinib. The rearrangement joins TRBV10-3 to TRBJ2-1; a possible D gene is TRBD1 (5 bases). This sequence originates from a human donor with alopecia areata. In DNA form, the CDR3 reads TGTGCCATCAGTGAGTCGAAGGACATTGAGCAGTTCTTC. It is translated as CAISESKDIEQFF.